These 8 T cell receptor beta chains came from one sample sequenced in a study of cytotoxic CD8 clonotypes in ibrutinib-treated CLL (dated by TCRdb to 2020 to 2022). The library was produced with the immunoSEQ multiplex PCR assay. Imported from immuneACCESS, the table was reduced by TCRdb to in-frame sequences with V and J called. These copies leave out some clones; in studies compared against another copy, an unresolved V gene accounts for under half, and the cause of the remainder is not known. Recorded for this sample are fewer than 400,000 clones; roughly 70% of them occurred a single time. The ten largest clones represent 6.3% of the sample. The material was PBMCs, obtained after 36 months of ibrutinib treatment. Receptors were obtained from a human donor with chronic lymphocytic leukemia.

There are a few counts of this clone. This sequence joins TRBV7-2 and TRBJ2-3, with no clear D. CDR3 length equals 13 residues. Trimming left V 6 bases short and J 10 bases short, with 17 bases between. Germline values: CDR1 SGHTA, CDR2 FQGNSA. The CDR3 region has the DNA TGTGCCAGCAGTCCCACTGACGCCGGCCCGCAGTATTTT. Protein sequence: CASSPTDAGPQYF.

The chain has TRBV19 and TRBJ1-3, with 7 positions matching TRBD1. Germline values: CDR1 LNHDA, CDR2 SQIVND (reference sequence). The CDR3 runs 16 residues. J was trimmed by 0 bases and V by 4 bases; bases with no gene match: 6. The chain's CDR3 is CASSKPRDSSGNTIYF. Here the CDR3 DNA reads TGTGCCAGTAGTAAGCCCAGGGACAGCTCTGGAAACACCATATATTTT.

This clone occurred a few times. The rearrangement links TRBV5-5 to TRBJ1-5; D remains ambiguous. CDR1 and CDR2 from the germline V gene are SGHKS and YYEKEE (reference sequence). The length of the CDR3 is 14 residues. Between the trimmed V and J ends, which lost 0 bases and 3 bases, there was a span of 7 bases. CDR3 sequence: CASSLDSNNQPQHF. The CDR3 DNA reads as TGTGCCAGCAGCTTGGACAGCAACAATCAGCCCCAGCATTTT.

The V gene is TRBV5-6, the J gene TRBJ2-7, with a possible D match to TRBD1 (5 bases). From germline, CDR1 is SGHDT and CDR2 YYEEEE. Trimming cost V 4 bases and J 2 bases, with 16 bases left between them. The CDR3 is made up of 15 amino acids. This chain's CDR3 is CASSPSGRATYEQYF. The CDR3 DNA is TGTGCCAGCAGCCCGAGTGGCAGGGCCACCTACGAGCAGTACTTC.

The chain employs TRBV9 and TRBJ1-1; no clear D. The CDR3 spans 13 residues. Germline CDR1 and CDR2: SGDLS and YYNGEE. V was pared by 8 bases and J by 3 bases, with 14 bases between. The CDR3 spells CASQKGDYTEAFF. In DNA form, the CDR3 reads TGTGCCAGTCAGAAGGGTGACTACACTGAAGCTTTCTTT.

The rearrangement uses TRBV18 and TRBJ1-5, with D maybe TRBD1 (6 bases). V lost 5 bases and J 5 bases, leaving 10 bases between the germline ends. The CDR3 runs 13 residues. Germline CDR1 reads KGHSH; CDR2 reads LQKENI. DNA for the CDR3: TGTGCCAGCTCAACGCACAGGGATCAGCCCCAGCATTTT. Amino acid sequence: CASSTHRDQPQHF. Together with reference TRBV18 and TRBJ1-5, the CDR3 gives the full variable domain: NAGVMQNPRHLVRRRGQEARLRCSPMKGHSHVYWYRQLPEEGLKFMVYLQKENIIDESGMPKERFSAEFPKEGPSILRIQQVVRGDSAAYFCASSTHRDQPQHFGDGTRLSIL.

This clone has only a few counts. CDR3 DNA: TGTGCCAGCAGCTTGACAGGGGCCTACGAGCAGTACTTC. Protein: CASSLTGAYEQYF. The gene calls are TRBV11-1 and TRBJ2-7; 8 positions match TRBD1. CDR1 and CDR2 (germline): SGHAT, FQDESV (reference sequence). Losses at the gene ends were 3 bases for V and 2 bases for J; bases not matched to a gene: 0. This CDR3 region has 13 residues.

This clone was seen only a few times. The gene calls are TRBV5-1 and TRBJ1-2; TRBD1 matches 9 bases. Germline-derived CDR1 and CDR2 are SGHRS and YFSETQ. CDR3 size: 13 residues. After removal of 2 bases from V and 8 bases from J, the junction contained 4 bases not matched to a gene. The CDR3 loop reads CASSFRDREGYTF. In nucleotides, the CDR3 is TGCGCCAGCAGCTTCCGGGACAGGGAGGGCTACACCTTC.